The source of this T cell receptor beta chain is a study of blood T cell repertoires in COVID-19. Background on the study: PBMCs, B-cell-depleted T cells, or T cells provided the cDNA or gDNA that made up the material.

Germline V gene data show CDR1 as MNHEY and CDR2 as SMNVEV (reference sequence). The germline V and J ends were trimmed by 4 bases and 7 bases, with 20 bases remaining between them. This CDR3 contains 17 residues. Assay used: immunoSEQ multiplex PCR; TCRdb lists only in-frame clones, some missing. The sample contains around 250,000 clones, roughly 85% of which appear only once. Clinical histories supplied by participants themselves formed the basis of cohort assignment. For recovered donors of Cohort 3, there were two negative PCRs, clearance, or symptom resolution. The sequence was collected from a woman aged 45 to 65 who had recovered from COVID-19. Material for sequencing was PBMCs or T cells enriched from blood (not recorded which). The V gene is TRBV27, the J gene TRBJ1-6; D unclear. CDR3 sequence reads: CASSSRLPDKSNSPLHF. CDR3 nucleotides: TGTGCCAGCAGTTCGCGCCTGCCTGACAAATCGAATTCACCCCTCCACTTT.